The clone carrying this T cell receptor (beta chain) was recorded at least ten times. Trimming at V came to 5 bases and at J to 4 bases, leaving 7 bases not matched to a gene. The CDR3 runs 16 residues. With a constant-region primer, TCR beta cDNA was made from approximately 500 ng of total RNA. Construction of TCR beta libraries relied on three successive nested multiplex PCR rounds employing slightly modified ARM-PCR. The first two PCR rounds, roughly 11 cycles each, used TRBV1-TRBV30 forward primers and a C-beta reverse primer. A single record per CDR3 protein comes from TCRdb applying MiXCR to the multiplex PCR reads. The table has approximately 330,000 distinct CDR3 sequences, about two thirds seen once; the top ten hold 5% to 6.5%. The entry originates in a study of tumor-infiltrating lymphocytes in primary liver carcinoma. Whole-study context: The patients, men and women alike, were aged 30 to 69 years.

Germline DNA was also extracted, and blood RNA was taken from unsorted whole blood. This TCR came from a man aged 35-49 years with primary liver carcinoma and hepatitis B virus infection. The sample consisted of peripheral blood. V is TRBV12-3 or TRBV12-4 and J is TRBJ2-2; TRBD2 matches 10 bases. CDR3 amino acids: CASSPSGSTGTGELFF. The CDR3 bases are TGTGCCAGCAGTCCTAGCGGGAGCACGGGCACCGGGGAGCTGTTTTTT.